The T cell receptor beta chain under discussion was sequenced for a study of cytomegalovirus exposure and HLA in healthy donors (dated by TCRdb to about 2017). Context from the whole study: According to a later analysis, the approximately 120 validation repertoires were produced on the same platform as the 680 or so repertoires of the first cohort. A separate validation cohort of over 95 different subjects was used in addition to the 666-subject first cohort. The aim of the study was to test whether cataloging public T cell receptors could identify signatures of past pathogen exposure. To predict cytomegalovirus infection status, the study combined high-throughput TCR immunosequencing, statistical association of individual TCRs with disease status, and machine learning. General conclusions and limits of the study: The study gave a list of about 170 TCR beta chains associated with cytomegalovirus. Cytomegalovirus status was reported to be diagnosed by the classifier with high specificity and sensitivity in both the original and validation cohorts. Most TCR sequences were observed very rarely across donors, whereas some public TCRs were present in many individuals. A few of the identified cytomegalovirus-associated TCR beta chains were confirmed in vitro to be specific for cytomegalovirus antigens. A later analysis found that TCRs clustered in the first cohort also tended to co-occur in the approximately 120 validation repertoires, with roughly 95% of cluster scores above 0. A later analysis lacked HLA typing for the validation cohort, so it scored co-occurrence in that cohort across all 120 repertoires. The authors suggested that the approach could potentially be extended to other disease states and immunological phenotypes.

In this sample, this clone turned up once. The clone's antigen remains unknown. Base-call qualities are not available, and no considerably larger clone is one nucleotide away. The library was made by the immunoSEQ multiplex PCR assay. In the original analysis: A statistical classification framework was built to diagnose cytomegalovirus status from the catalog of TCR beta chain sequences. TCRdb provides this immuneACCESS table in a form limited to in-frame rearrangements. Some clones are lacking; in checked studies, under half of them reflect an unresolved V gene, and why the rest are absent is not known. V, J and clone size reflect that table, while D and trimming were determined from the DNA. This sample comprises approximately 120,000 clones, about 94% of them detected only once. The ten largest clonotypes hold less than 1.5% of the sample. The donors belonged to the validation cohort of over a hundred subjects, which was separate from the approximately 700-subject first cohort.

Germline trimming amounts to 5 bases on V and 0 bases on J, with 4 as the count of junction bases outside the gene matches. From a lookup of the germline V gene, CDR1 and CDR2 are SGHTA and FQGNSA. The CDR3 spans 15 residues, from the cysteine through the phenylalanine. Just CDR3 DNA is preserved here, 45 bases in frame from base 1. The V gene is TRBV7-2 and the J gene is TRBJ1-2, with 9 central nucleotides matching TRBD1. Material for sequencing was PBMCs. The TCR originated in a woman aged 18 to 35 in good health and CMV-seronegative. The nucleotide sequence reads TGTGCCAGCAGCGTTCGACAGGGGGCTAACTATGGCTACACCTTC. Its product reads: CASSVRQGANYGYTF.